The source of this T cell receptor (beta chain) is a study of CD4+ T cells in melanoma (dated by TCRdb to between 2021 and 2022). About the study as a whole: The study investigated neoantigen-specific CD4+ T cells in human melanoma.

In the case of this clone: It lacks a known antigen. Base quality data are lacking; no much larger clone is found one base away.

Findings and caveats that apply to the study as a whole: Neoantigen-specific CD4+ T cells were reported to be correlated with the function of CD8+ T cells, macrophages and B cells. Neoantigen-specific CD4+ T cells in melanoma were reported to show diverse differentiation states.

Libraries were built with the immunoSEQ multiplex PCR assay. Imported from immuneACCESS, the table was reduced by TCRdb to in-frame sequences with V and J called. These copies leave out some clones; in studies compared against another copy, an unresolved V gene accounts for under half, and the cause of the remainder is not known. Recorded for this sample are some 110,000 clones; roughly 90% of them occurred a single time. The biggest ten clones account for approximately 3.5% of the sample. Donors were patients with melanoma. CDR1 LGHNA and CDR2 YSLEER were looked up in the germline V gene. Inclusive of the bounding cysteine and phenylalanine, the CDR3 is 14 residues long. The entry retains the CDR3 DNA only, 42 bases that are in frame from base 1. Relative to germline, V is 0 bases shorter and J is 3 bases shorter, with 9 bases between their ends.

The receptor comes from a human donor with melanoma. The V and J genes are TRBV4-3 and TRBJ2-7; perhaps TRBD2 is the D gene, with 5 bases matching. Sequencing was done on a sample of peripheral blood. The base sequence is TGCGCCAGCAGCCAAGAGATGGAGGTCTACGAGCAGTACTTC. It encodes CASSQEMEVYEQYF.